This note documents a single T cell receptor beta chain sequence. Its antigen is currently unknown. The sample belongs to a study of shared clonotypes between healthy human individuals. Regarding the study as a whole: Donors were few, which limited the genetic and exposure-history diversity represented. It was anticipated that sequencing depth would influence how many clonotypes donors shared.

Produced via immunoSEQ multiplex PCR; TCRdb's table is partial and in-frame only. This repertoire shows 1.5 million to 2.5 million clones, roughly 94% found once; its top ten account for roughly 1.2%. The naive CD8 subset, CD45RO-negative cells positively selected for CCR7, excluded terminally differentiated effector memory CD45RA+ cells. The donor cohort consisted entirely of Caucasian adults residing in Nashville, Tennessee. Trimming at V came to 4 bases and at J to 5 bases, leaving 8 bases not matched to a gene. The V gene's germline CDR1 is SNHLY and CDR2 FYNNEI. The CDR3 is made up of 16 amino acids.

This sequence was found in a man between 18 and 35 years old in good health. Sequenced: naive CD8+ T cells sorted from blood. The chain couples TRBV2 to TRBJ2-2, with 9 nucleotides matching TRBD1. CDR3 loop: CASSASPGQGTGELFF. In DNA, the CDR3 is TGTGCCAGCAGTGCAAGCCCGGGACAGGGTACCGGGGAGCTGTTTTTT.